This T cell receptor beta chain was sequenced during a study of control samples from healthy donors and cancer patients. Regarding this clone: This same CDR3 is encoded by further DNA sequences in the sample.

Profiling relied on immunoSEQ multiplex PCR, and the TCRdb table lists in-frame clones only, not all of them. The table lists roughly 160,000 clones, around 90% of them singletons. Sequenced: blood. The sequence was obtained from a woman aged 25 to 45 in good health.

The CDR3, as DNA: TGCGCCAGCAGCCACGGGACTAGCGGATACAATGAGCAGTTCTTC. This codes for CASSHGTSGYNEQFF. This chain joins TRBV4-1 and TRBJ2-1; 11 nucleotides agree with TRBD2. Trimming took 3 bases from V and 4 from J; bases not matched to a gene: 2. Germline V gene data show CDR1 as MGHRA and CDR2 as YSYEKL. This CDR3 comprises 15 residues.